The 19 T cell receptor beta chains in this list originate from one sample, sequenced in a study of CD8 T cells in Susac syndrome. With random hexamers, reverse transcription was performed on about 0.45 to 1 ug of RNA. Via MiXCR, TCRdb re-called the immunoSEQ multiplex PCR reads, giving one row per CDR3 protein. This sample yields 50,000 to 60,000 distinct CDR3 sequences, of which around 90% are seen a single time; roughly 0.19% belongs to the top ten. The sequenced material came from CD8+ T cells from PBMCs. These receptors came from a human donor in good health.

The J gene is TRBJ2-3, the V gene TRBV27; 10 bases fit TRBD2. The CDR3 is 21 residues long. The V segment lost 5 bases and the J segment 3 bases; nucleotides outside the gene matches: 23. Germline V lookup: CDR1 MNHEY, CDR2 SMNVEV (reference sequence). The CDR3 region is CASSLTPGLAWRHQGTDTQYF. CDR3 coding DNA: TGTGCCAGCAGTCTTACACCGGGACTAGCGTGGAGACACCAGGGGACAGATACGCAGTATTTT.

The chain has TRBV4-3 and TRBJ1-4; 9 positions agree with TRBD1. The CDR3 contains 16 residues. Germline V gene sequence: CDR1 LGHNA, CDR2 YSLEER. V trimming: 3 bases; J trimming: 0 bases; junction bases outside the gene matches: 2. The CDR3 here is CASSHRQGATNEKLFF. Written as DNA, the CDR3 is TGCGCCAGCAGCCATAGACAGGGGGCAACTAATGAAAAACTGTTTTTT.

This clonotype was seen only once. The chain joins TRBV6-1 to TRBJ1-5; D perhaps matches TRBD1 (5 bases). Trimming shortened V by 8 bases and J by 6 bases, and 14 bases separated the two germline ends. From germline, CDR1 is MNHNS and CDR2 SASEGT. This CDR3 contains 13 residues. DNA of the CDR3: TGTGCCAGCCTGGGGGGATGGGGTCAGCCCCAGCATTTT. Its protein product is CASLGGWGQPQHF.

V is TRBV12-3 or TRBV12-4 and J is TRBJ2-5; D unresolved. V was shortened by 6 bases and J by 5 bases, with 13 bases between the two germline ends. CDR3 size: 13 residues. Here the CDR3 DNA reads TGTGCCAGCAGCCGACCTTTAGAGGAGACCCAGTACTTC. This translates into CASSRPLEETQYF.

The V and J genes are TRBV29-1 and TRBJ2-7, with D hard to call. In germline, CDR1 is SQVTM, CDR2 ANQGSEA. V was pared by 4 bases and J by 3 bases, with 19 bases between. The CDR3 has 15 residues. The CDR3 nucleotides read TGCAGCGTTGGATTGTGGGGTAGTATCGGCTACGAGCAGTACTTC. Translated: CSVGLWGSIGYEQYF.

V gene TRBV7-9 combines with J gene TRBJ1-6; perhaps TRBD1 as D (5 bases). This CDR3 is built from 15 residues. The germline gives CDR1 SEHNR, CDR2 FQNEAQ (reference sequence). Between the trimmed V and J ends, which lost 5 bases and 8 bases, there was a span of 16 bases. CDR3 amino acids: CASSRLGDPDSPLHF. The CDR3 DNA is TGTGCCAGCAGCCGCCTGGGGGATCCTGATTCACCCCTCCACTTT.

The CDR3: CASSYSPDSEAFF. The CDR3, as DNA: TGTGCCAGCAGTTACTCTCCGGACAGCGAAGCTTTCTTT. The gene calls are TRBV6-5 and TRBJ1-1, with D possibly TRBD1 on 6 matching bases. The length of the CDR3 is 13 residues. The germline V gene has CDR1 MNHEY and CDR2 SVGAGI. V dropped 0 bases and J dropped 8 bases, with 10 bases sitting between them.

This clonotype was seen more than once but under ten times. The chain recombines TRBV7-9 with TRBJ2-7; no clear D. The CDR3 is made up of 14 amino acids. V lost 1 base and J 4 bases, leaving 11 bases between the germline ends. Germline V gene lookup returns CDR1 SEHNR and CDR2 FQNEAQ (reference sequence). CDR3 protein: CASSLGFDGYEQYF. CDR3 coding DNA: TGTGCCAGCAGCTTAGGCTTTGATGGGTACGAGCAGTACTTC.

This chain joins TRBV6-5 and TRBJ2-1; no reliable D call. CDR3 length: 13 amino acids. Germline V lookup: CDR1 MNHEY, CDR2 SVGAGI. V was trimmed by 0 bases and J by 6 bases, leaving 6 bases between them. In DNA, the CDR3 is TGTGCCAGCAGTTACTCTGTCAGCAATGAGCAGTTCTTC. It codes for CASSYSVSNEQFF.

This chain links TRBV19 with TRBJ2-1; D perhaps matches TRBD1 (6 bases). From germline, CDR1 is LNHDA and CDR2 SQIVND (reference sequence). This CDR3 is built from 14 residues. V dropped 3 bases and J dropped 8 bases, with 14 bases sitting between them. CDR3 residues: CASSIPPRGDEQFF. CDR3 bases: TGTGCCAGTAGTATTCCCCCCAGGGGAGATGAGCAGTTCTTC.

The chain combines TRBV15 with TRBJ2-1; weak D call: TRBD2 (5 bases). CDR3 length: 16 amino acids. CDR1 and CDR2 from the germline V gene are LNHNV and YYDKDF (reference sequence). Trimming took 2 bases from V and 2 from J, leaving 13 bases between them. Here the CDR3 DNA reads TGTGCCACCAGCAGAAAAGGGAAGGGAGCCTACAATGAGCAGTTCTTC. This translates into CATSRKGKGAYNEQFF.

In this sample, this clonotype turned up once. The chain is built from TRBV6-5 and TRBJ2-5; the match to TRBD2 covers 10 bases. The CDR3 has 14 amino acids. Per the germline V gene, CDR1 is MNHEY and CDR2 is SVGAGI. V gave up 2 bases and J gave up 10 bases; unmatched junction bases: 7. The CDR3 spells CASSYGAGGLDQYF. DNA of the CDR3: TGTGCCAGCAGTTACGGAGCGGGGGGGCTTGACCAGTACTTC.

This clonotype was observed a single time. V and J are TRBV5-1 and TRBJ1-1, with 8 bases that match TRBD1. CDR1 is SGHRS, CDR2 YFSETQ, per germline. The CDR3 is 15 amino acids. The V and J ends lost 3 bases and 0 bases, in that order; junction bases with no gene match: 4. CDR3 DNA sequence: TGCGCCAGCAGCTCCGGGACAGGTCTGAACACTGAAGCTTTCTTT. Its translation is CASSSGTGLNTEAFF.

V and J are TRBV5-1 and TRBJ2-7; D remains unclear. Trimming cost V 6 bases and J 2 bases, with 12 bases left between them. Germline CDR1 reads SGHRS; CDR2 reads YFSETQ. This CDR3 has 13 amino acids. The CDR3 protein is CASTLSEPYEQYF. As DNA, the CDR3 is TGCGCCAGCACCCTGAGTGAACCCTACGAGCAGTACTTC.

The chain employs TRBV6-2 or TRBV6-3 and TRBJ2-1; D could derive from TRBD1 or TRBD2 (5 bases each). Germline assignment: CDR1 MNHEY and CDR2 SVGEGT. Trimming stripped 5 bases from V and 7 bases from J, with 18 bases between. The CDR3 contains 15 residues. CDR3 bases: TGTGCCAGCAGTCCCCCGGGACGAAGAGATAATGAGCAGTTCTTC. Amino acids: CASSPPGRRDNEQFF.

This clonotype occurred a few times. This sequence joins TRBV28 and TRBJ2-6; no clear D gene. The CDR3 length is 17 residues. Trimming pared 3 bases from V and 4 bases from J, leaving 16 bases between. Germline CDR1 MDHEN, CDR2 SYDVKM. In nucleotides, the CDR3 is TGTGCCAGCAGTTTCTCCGGGTTCCTATTAGGGGCCAACGTCCTGACTTTC. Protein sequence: CASSFSGFLLGANVLTF.

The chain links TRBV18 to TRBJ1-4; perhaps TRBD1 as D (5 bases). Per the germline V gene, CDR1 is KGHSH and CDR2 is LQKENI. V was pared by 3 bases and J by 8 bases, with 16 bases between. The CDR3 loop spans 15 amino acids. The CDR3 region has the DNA TGTGCCAGCTCACCTGGGTGGGGCCCGGACGAAAAACTGTTTTTT. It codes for CASSPGWGPDEKLFF.

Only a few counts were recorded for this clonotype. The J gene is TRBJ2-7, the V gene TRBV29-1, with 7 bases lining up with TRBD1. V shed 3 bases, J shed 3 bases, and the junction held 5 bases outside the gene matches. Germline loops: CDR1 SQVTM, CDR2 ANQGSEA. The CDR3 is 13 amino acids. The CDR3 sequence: CSVEIGTDYEQYF. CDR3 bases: TGCAGCGTTGAGATTGGGACAGACTACGAGCAGTACTTC.

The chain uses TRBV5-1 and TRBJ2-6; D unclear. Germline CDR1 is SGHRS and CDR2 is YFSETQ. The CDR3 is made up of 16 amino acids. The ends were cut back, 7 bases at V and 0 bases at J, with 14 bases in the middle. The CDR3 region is CASCATVLSGANVLTF. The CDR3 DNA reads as TGCGCCAGCTGCGCTACGGTCCTCTCTGGGGCCAACGTCCTGACTTTC.